This TCR beta chain was profiled in a study of cytotoxic CD8 clonotypes in ibrutinib-treated CLL. Study observations and caveats: Clonality correlated strongly with circulating CD8+ T cells and exceeded age-matched healthy donors at baseline. Higher clonality was seen at ibrutinib response and a return toward baseline at progression.

Data came from immunoSEQ multiplex PCR; TCRdb stores just in-frame clones and leaves some out. The sample yields approximately 160,000 clones, about 88% seen once. Worth noting for this clone: Antigen: not known.

Material: PBMCs, obtained at disease progression, from a patient treated with ibrutinib. The receptor comes from a human donor with chronic lymphocytic leukemia.

CDR3 sequence reads: CASSQPTGIGYGYTF. The CDR3 DNA sequence: TGTGCCAGCAGCCAACCAACAGGGATCGGCTATGGCTACACCTTC. The rearrangement uses TRBV11-3 and TRBJ1-2, with D possibly being TRBD1 (6 bases). Looked up from germline, CDR1 is SGHNT and CDR2 is YENEEA. V lost 5 bases to trimming and J lost 4 bases, with 17 bases between them. CDR3 length equals 15 residues.